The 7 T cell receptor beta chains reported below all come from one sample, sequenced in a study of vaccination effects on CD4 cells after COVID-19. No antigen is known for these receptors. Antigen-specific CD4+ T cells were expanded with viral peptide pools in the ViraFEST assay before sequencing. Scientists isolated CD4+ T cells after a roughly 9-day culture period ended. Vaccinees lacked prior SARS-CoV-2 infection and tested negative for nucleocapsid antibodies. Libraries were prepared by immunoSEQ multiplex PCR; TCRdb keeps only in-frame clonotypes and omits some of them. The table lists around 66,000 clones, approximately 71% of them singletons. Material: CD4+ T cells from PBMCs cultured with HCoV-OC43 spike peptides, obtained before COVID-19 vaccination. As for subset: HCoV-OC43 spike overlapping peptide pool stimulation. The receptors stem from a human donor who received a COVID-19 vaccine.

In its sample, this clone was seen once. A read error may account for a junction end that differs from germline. The CDR3 nucleotides read TGTGCCAGCAGTCAGGGATGGGACACTGAAGCTCTCTTT. Its translation: CASSQGWDTEALF. The chain joins TRBV6-5 to TRBJ1-1; the D gene is possibly TRBD1 (6 bases). Per germline, CDR1 MNHEY and CDR2 SVGAGI. The CDR3 is 13 residues long.

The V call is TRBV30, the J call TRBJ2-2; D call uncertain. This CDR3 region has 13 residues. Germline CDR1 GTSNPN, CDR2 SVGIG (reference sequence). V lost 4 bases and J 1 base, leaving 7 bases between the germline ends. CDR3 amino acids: CAWTTGNTGELFF. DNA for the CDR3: TGTGCCTGGACGACTGGGAACACCGGGGAGCTGTTTTTT.

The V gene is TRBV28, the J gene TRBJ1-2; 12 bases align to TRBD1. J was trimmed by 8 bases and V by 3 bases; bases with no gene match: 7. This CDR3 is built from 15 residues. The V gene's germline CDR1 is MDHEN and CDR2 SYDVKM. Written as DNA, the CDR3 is TGTGCCAGCAGTTTCCCTGGGACAGGGGGCGGCGGCTACACCTTC. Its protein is CASSFPGTGGGGYTF.

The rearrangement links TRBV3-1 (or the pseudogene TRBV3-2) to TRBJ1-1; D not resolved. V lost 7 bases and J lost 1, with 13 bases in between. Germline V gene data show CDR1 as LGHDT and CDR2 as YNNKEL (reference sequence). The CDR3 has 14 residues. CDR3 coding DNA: TGTGCCAGCAATTCCGGGTTTAGGAACACTGAAGCTTTCTTT. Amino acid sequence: CASNSGFRNTEAFF.

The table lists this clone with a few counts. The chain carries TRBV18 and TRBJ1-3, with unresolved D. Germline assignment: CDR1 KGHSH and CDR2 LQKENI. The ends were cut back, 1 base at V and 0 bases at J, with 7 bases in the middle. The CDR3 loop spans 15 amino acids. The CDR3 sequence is CASSPQKGSGNTIYF. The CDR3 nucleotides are TGTGCCAGCTCACCACAAAAAGGCTCTGGAAACACCATATATTTT.

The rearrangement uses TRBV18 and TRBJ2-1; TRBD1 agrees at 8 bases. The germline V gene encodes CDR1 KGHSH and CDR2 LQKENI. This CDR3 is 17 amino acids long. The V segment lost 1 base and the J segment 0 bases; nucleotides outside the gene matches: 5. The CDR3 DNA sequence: TGTGCCAGCTCACCACGCCCCGGACAGGGCTCCTACAATGAGCAGTTCTTC. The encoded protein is CASSPRPGQGSYNEQFF. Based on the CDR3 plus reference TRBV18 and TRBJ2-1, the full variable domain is NAGVMQNPRHLVRRRGQEARLRCSPMKGHSHVYWYRQLPEEGLKFMVYLQKENIIDESGMPKERFSAEFPKEGPSILRIQQVVRGDSAAYFCASSPRPGQGSYNEQFFGPGTRLTVL.

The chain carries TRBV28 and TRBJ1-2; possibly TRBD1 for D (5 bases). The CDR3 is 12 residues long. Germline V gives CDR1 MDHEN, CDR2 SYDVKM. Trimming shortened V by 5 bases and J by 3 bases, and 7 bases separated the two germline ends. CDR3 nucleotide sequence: TGTGCCAGCAGTCTGGGACACTATGGCTACACCTTC. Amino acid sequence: CASSLGHYGYTF.